This T cell receptor beta chain is from a study of immune heterogeneity within non-small cell lung tumors. As template, the study used bulk tumor genomic DNA at 600 to 700 ng per sample. Collection of several biopsies per primary tumor, spaced far apart, took place during surgery. With untreated, newly diagnosed non-small cell lung cancer, the patients went on to undergo curative surgery. CDR3 of TCR beta was amplified by multiplex PCR that used 32 V and 13 J primers. MiXCR, run by TCRdb on the multiplex PCR reads, gives a single entry per CDR3 protein. The sample consists of 2,500 to 3,000 distinct CDR3 sequences, 20% to 25% of them appearing once. In this sample, this clonotype is medium-sized. This clonotype originated in a man between 35 and 55 years old with non-small cell lung cancer. Material for sequencing was lung tumor tissue.

The CDR3 coding sequence is TGTGCCAGCATCGACGGGACAGTTTACAATGAGCAGTTCTTC. Its protein is CASIDGTVYNEQFF. This chain links TRBV12-3 or TRBV12-4 with TRBJ2-1; 7 nucleotides line up with TRBD1. V dropped 7 bases and J dropped 4; count of bases not matched to a gene: 7. The CDR3 spans 14 residues.